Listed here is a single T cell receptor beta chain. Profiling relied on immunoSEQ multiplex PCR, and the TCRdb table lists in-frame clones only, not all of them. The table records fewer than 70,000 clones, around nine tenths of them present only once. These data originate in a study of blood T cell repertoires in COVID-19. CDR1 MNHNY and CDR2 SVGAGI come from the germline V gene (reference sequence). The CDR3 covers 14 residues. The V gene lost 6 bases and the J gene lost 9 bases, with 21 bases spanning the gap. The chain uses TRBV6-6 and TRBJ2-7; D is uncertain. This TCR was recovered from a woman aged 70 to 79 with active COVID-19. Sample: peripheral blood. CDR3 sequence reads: CASSPSPIVGGQYF. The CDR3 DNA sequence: TGTGCCAGCAGCCCCAGCCCCATCGTAGGCGGGCAGTACTTC.